A single sample is the source of the 7 T cell receptor beta chains below, sequenced in a study of Ad26.COV2.S vaccination and SARS-CoV-2 variants. Clones were read by immunoSEQ multiplex PCR, and TCRdb kept only the in-frame ones, dropping some. The table includes a few hundred thousand clones, 70% to 90% detected once. The sample's treatment: around 19 received Ad26.COV2.S at low or high dose, single or two shots; several received placebo; per-sample allocation not given. All samples were drawn on day 63, counting from the first vaccine or placebo injection. Sequenced material: peripheral blood, taken in a trial of Ad26.COV2.S vaccine versus placebo. Receptors originate from a person aged 18-65 years who received the Ad26.COV2.S COVID-19 vaccine or a placebo.

This chain links TRBV15 with TRBJ2-1; 7 nucleotides align to TRBD2. Unmatched junction bases numbered 13, after V lost 5 bases and J lost 9 bases. Germline V lookup: CDR1 LNHNV, CDR2 YYDKDF (reference sequence). This CDR3 is built from 15 residues. In nucleotides, the CDR3 is TGTGCCACCAGCCCCCGAGCGGGGAGCATAGTTGAGCAGTTCTTC. Translated: CATSPRAGSIVEQFF.

CDR3 residues: CASRREVGYEQYF. The CDR3 bases are TGTGCCAGCAGACGAGAAGTGGGCTACGAGCAGTACTTC. The chain employs TRBV28 and TRBJ2-7; D gene ambiguous. The CDR3 sequence is 13 residues long. The V gene's germline CDR1 is MDHEN and CDR2 SYDVKM. Trimming pared 6 bases from V and 3 bases from J, leaving 12 bases between.

The gene calls are TRBV12-3 or TRBV12-4 and TRBJ2-5; the D is unclear. This CDR3 contains 12 residues. V was cut by 3 bases and J by 7 bases, with 9 bases left in between. The CDR3 DNA reads TGTGCCAGCAGTTTGGATGTGGGGACCCAGTACTTC. Protein product: CASSLDVGTQYF.

The chain has TRBV7-2 and TRBJ1-5; 7 bases fit TRBD1. V gave up 5 bases and J gave up 6 bases; unmatched junction bases: 7. The CDR3 spans 14 residues. In germline, CDR1 is SGHTA, CDR2 FQGNSA. The CDR3 sequence is CASSRDRVPQPQHF. The CDR3, as DNA: TGTGCCAGCAGCCGCGACAGGGTTCCTCAGCCCCAGCATTTT.

The table lists this clone with a count of one. The V gene is TRBV5-6, the J gene TRBJ1-2; D call uncertain. This CDR3 has 13 residues. Per the germline V gene, CDR1 is SGHDT and CDR2 is YYEEEE. V lost 1 base, J lost 2 bases, and 6 bases lay in between. The CDR3: CASSLRGNYGYTF. The CDR3, as DNA: TGTGCCAGCAGCTTGAGAGGAAACTATGGCTACACCTTC. The whole variable domain, filled in from reference TRBV5-6 and TRBJ1-2, reads DAGVTQSPTHLIKTRGQQVTLRCSPKSGHDTVSWYQQALGQGPQFIFQYYEEEERQRGNFPDRFSGHQFPNYSSELNVNALLLGDSALYLCASSLRGNYGYTFGSGTRLTVV.

This clone was picked up a small number of times. This rearrangement joins TRBV30 to TRBJ2-1, with TRBD1 matching 10 bases. The CDR3 is 16 amino acids. CDR1 and CDR2 (germline): GTSNPN, SVGIG (reference sequence). V dropped 3 bases and J dropped 7; count of bases not matched to a gene: 12. CDR3 sequence (DNA): TGTGCCTGGAGCCCCCCTCTGAGGGGACAGGGGAATGAGCAGTTCTTC. Its protein product is CAWSPPLRGQGNEQFF.

In DNA, the CDR3 is TGTGCCAGCAGCGCCAATCCGGGGGCCGAGGGCGATGGCTACACCTTC. It yields the protein CASSANPGAEGDGYTF. The V gene is TRBV9, the J gene TRBJ1-2, with a tentative D call TRBD1 (6 bases). V was pared by 3 bases and J by 6 bases, with 21 bases between. Germline loops: CDR1 SGDLS, CDR2 YYNGEE. CDR3 length: 16 residues.